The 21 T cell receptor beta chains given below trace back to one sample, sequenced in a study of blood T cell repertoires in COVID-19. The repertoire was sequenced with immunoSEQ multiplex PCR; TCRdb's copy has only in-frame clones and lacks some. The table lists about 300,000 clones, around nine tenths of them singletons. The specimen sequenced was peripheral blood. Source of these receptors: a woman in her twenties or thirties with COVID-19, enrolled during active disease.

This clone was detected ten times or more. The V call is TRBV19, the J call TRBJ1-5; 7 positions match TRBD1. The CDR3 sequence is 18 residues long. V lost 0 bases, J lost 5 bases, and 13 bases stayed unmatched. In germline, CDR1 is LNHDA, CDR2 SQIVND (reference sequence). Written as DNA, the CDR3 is TGTGCCAGTAGTATAGACCTCAGACGACAGGGACATCATCAGCCCCAGCATTTT. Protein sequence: CASSIDLRRQGHHQPQHF.

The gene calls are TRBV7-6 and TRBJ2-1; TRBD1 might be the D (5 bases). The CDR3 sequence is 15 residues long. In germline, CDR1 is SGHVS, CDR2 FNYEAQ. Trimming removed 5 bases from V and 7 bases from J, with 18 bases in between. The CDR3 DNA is TGTGCCAGCAGCAACACGGGTGGGGCGTGGAATGAGCAGTTCTTC. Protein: CASSNTGGAWNEQFF.

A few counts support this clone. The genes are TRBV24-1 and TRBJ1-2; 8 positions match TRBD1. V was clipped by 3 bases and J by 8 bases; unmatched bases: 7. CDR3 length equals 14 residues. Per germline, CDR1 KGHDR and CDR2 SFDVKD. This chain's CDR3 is CATSDDRDRNGYTF. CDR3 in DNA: TGTGCCACCAGTGATGACCGGGACAGGAACGGCTACACCTTC.

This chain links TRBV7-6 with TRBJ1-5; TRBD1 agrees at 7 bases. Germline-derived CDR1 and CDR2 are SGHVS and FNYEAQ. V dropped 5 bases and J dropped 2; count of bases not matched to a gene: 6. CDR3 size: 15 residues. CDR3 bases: TGTGCCAGCAGCCCTTGGACAGGACGCAATCAGCCCCAGCATTTT. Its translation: CASSPWTGRNQPQHF. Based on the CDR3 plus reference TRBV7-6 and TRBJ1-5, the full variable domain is GAGVSQSPRYKVTKRGQDVALRCDPISGHVSLYWYRQALGQGPEFLTYFNYEAQQDKSGLPNDRFSAERPEGSISTLTIQRTEQRDSAMYRCASSPWTGRNQPQHFGDGTRLSIL.

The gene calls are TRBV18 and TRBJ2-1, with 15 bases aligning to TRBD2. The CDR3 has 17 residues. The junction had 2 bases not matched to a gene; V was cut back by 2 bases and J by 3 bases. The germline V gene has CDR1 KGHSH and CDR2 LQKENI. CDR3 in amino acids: CASSPGTSGGIYNEQFF. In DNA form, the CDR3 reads TGTGCCAGCTCACCAGGGACTAGCGGGGGGATCTACAATGAGCAGTTCTTC.

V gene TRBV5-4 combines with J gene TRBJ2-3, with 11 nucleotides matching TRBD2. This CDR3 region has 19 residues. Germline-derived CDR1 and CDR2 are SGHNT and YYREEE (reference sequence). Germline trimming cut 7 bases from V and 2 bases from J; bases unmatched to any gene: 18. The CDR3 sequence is CASRLTELAGAGHTDTQYF. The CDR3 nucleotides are TGTGCCAGCCGGCTAACGGAACTAGCGGGGGCGGGCCACACAGATACGCAGTATTTT. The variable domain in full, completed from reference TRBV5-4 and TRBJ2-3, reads ETGVTQSPTHLIKTRGQQVTLRCSSQSGHNTVSWYQQALGQGPQFIFQYYREEENGRGNFPPRFSGLQFPNYSSELNVNALELDDSALYLCASRLTELAGAGHTDTQYFGPGTRLTVL.

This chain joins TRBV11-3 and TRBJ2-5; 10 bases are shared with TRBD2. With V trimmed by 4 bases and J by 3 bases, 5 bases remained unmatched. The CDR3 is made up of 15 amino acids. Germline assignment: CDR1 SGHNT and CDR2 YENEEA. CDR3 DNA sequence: TGTGCCAGCAGCTCCCGGACTAGCGGAGAAGAGACCCAGTACTTC. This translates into CASSSRTSGEETQYF. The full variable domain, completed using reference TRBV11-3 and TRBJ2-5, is EAGVVQSPRYKIIEKKQPVAFWCNPISGHNTLYWYLQNLGQGPELLIRYENEEAVDDSQLPKDRFSAERLKGVDSTLKIQPAELGDSAVYLCASSSRTSGEETQYFGPGTRLLVL.

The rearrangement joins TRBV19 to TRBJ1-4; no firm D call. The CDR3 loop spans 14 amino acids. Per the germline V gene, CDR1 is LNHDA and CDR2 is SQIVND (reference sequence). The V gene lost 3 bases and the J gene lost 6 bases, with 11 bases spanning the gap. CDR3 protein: CASSISGWDEKLFF. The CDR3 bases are TGTGCCAGTAGTATTTCGGGGTGGGATGAAAAACTGTTTTTT.

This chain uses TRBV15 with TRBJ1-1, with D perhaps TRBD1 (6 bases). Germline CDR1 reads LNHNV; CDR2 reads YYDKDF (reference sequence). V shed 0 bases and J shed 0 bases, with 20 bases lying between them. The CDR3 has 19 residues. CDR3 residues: CATSRELPTGGVMNTEAFF. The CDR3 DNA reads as TGTGCCACCAGCAGAGAGCTCCCGACAGGAGGCGTTATGAACACTGAAGCTTTCTTT.

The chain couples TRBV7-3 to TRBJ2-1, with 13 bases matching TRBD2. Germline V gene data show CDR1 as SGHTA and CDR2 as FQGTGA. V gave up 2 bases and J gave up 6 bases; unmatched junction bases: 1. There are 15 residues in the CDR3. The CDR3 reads CASSLGLAGVNEQFF. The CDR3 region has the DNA TGTGCCAGCAGCTTAGGACTAGCGGGGGTCAATGAGCAGTTCTTC.

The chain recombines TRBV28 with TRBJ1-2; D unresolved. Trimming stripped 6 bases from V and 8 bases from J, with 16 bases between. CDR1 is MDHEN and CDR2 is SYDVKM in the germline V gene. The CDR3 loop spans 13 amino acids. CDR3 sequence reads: CASSPGGLGGYTF. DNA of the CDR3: TGTGCCAGCAGCCCTGGAGGTTTGGGAGGCTACACCTTC.

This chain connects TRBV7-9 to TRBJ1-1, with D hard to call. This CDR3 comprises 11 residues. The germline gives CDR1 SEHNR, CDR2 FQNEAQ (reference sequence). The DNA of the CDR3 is TGTGCTACACGACAGAACACTGAAGCTTTCTTT. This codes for CATRQNTEAFF.

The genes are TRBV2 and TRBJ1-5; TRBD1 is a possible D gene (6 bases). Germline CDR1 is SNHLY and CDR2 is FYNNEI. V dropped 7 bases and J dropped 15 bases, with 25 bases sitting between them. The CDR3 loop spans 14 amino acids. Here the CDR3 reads CASMTGPGSLALHF. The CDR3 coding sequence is TGTGCCAGCATGACAGGACCGGGGTCCCTAGCCCTGCATTTT.

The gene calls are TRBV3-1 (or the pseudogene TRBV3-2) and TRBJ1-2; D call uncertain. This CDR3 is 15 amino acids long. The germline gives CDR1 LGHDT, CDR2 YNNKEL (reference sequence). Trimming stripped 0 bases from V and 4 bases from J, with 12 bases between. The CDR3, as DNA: TGTGCCAGCAGCCAAGAAGGATCTAGCACCTATGGCTACACCTTC. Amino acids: CASSQEGSSTYGYTF.

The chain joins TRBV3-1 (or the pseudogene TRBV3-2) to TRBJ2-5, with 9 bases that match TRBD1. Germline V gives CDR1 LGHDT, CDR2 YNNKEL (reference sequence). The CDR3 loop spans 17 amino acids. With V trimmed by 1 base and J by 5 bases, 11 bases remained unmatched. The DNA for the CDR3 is TGTGCCAGCAGCCAAGTGAGCCGGACAGGGGATCGGGAGACCCAGTACTTC. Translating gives CASSQVSRTGDRETQYF.

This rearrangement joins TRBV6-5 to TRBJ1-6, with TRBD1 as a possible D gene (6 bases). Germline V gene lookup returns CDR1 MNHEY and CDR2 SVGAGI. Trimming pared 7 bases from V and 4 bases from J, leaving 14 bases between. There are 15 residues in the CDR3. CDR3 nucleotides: TGTGCCAGCACCAAGACAGGACGTTATAATTCACCCCTCCACTTT. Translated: CASTKTGRYNSPLHF.

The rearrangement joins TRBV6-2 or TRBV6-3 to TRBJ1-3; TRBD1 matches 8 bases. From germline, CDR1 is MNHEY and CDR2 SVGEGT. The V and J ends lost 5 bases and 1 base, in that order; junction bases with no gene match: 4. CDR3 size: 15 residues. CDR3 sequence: CASSDGTGSGNTIYF. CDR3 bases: TGTGCCAGCAGTGACGGGACAGGATCTGGAAACACCATATATTTT.

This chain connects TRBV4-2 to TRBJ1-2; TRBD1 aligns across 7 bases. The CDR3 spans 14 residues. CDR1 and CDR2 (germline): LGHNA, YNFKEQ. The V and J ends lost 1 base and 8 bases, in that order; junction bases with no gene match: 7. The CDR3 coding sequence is TGTGCCAGCAGCCAAGGACAGGGTTCGGGAGGCTACACCTTC. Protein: CASSQGQGSGGYTF.

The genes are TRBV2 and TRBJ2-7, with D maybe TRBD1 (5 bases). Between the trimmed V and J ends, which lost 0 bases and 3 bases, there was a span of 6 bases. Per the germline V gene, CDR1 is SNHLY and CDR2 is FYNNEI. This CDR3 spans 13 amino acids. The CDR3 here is CASSEAGVYEQYV. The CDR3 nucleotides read TGTGCCAGCAGTGAAGCAGGGGTCTACGAGCAGTACGTC.

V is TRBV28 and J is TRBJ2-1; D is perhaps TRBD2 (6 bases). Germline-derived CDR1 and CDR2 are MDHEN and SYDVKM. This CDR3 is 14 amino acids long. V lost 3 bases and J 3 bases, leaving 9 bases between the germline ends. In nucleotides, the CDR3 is TGTGCCAGCAGTTTGGGGCGGGGCTACAATGAGCAGTTCTTC. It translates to CASSLGRGYNEQFF.

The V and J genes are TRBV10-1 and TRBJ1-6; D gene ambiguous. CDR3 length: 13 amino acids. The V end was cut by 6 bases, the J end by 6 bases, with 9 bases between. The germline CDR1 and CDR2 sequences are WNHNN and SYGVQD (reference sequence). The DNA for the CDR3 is TGCGCCAGCAGCCGGGATACTAATTCACCCCTCCACTTT. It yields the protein CASSRDTNSPLHF.